Sequencing of this T cell receptor (beta chain) was carried out in a study of spatial heterogeneity in lung cancer. One entry per CDR3 protein results from TCRdb running MiXCR on the 5' RACE reads. The repertoire holds more than 40,000 distinct CDR3 sequences, with 20% to 25% as singletons. The germline gives CDR1 DFQATT, CDR2 SNEGSKA (reference sequence). V gave up 3 bases and J gave up 1 base, with 19 bases separating them. This CDR3 is built from 18 residues. Time point given: blood at routine non-recurrence follow-up after resection. In each case, whole RNA from tumor, nontumor lung or frozen PBMC was sequenced unsorted. The sample holds a few counts of this clonotype.

This sequence joins TRBV20-1 and TRBJ2-6, with no clear D. The sample here was PBMCs, taken at follow-up. The receptor was isolated from a female donor with early-stage non-small cell lung cancer. CDR3 amino acids: CSASSGYNPPSGANVLTF. Written as DNA, the CDR3 is TGCAGTGCTAGCTCCGGGTACAACCCCCCTTCTGGGGCCAACGTCCTGACTTTC.